This is a list of T cell receptor beta chains from one sample in a study of CD8 T cells in Susac syndrome. TCRdb reanalysed the immunoSEQ multiplex PCR reads using MiXCR and keeps one entry per CDR3 protein. The data show 250,000 to 350,000 distinct CDR3 sequences, approximately 81% seen once. Sequenced: CD8+ T cells from PBMCs. All receptors derive from a human donor with multiple sclerosis. CDR3s include the opening cysteine and the closing phenylalanine or tryptophan. D genes are given only for firm matches. Not all rows give a size; the values are once, few, many and, for expanded clones, a class.

V,J,size,D,CDR3,DNA
TRBV27,TRBJ2-1,NA,TRBD2,CASSPLAGGPHYNEQFF,TGTGCCAGCAGTCCACTAGCGGGAGGTCCTCATTACAATGAGCAGTTCTTC
TRBV19,TRBJ2-7,NA,TRBD1,CASRPGQGRREQYF,TGTGCCAGTAGACCGGGACAGGGACGCCGTGAGCAGTACTTC
TRBV5-1,TRBJ2-3,once,TRBD2,CASSLVTSGSLDTQYF,TGCGCCAGCAGCTTGGTGACTAGCGGGAGTTTAGATACGCAGTATTTT
TRBV5-5,TRBJ2-7,once,NA,CASSLVGNYEQYF,TGTGCCAGCAGCTTGGTTGGGAACTACGAGCAGTACTTC
TRBV15,TRBJ2-7,NA,TRBD2,CATSRRSGRAYEQYF,TGTGCCACCAGCAGACGTAGCGGGAGGGCCTACGAGCAGTACTTC
TRBV10-3,TRBJ2-1,few,TRBD2,CAISESGGSSYNEQFF,TGTGCCATCAGTGAGTCGGGGGGGAGCTCCTACAATGAGCAGTTCTTC
TRBV19,TRBJ1-1,few,NA,CASKPGRGIEAFF,TGTGCCAGTAAACCGGGACGGGGAATTGAAGCTTTCTTT
TRBV28,TRBJ2-7,NA,TRBD1,CASSQFSGYRGAYEQYF,TGTGCCAGCAGTCAATTTTCGGGGTACAGGGGGGCCTACGAGCAGTACTTC
TRBV7-9,TRBJ2-3,NA,NA,CASSPSPWQYF,TGTGCCAGCAGCCCCTCGCCCTGGCAGTATTTT
TRBV29-1,TRBJ1-1,NA,NA,CSVEDAPRVEAFF,TGCAGCGTTGAAGACGCCCCGCGCGTTGAAGCTTTCTTT
TRBV10-3,TRBJ1-3,NA,NA,CATRKMGVSELPGNTIYF,TGTGCCACCCGAAAAATGGGGGTGTCTGAACTTCCTGGAAACACCATATATTTT
TRBV28,TRBJ1-5,NA,NA,CASSLGLAGSQPQHF,TGTGCCAGCAGTTTAGGGCTGGCGGGAAGTCAGCCCCAGCATTTT
TRBV10-3,TRBJ1-6,NA,NA,CAISEKRGNSPLHF,TGTGCCATCAGTGAGAAGAGGGGCAATTCACCCCTCCACTTT
TRBV7-6,TRBJ2-1,NA,TRBD2,CASSPLAGAGYEQFF,TGTGCCAGCAGCCCACTAGCGGGAGCGGGGTATGAGCAGTTCTTC
TRBV7-6,TRBJ1-3,NA,TRBD1,CASSAGQESSGNTIYF,TGTGCCAGCAGCGCGGGACAGGAAAGCTCTGGAAACACCATATATTTT
TRBV9,TRBJ2-2,NA,TRBD2,CASSVNVRLADNTGELFF,TGTGCCAGCAGCGTAAATGTTCGGCTAGCGGATAACACCGGGGAGCTGTTTTTT
TRBV29-1,TRBJ2-6,NA,NA,CSVAGSSGANVLTF,TGCAGCGTTGCAGGGAGCTCTGGGGCCAACGTCCTGACTTTC
TRBV7-2,TRBJ2-5,NA,TRBD1,CASSLAGGGTGSLQETQYF,TGTGCCAGCAGCTTAGCAGGGGGGGGGACAGGGTCCCTTCAAGAGACCCAGTACTTC
TRBV9,TRBJ1-2,NA,NA,CASSVATGYTF,TGTGCCAGCAGCGTAGCTACGGGCTACACCTTC
TRBV15,TRBJ1-3,NA,NA,CATSEQKLMSGNTIYF,TGTGCCACCAGCGAACAGAAGTTAATGTCTGGAAACACCATATATTTT
TRBV3-1,TRBJ2-1,NA,NA,CASSQGGKDEQFF,TGTGCCAGCAGCCAAGGCGGGAAGGATGAGCAGTTCTTC
TRBV29-1,TRBJ2-5,NA,TRBD2,CSVEAGTSGRRQETQYF,TGCAGCGTTGAAGCCGGGACTAGCGGGAGAAGGCAAGAGACCCAGTACTTC
TRBV4-1,TRBJ2-4,NA,TRBD2,CASSHETRLAGVGDIQYF,TGCGCCAGCAGCCACGAAACCCGACTAGCGGGAGTGGGGGACATTCAGTACTTC
TRBV7-9,TRBJ2-7,NA,NA,CASSLDRREQYF,TGTGCCAGCAGCTTAGATAGGAGGGAGCAGTACTTC
TRBV19,TRBJ2-3,NA,NA,CASTDRGGLDTQYF,TGTGCCAGTACGGACCGAGGAGGGTTGGATACGCAGTATTTT
TRBV20-1,TRBJ1-1,once,NA,CSARDYRTDTEAFF,TGCAGTGCTAGAGATTACAGAACCGACACTGAAGCTTTCTTT
TRBV28,TRBJ2-2,NA,TRBD2,CASSLSTSGRAGELFF,TGTGCCAGCAGTTTAAGTACTAGCGGGAGAGCCGGGGAGCTGTTTTTT
TRBV7-2,TRBJ2-3,NA,NA,CASSSPVLPSTDTQYF,TGTGCCAGCAGCTCCCCGGTCCTACCTAGCACAGATACGCAGTATTTT
TRBV2,TRBJ1-1,NA,NA,CASSGRFEAFF,TGTGCCAGCAGTGGACGGTTTGAAGCTTTCTTT
TRBV7-9,TRBJ1-1,NA,NA,CASSLLAGAGLNTEAFF,TGTGCCAGCAGCCTCCTCGCCGGGGCCGGGTTGAACACTGAAGCTTTCTTT
TRBV28,TRBJ2-5,NA,NA,CASTPPYGGWPPETQYF,TGTGCCAGCACCCCGCCCTATGGAGGATGGCCCCCAGAGACCCAGTACTTC
TRBV30,TRBJ1-5,NA,NA,CAWSAGVYSNQPQHF,TGTGCCTGGAGTGCCGGGGTTTATAGCAATCAGCCCCAGCATTTT
TRBV9,TRBJ1-5,NA,NA,CASSGGLGQPQHF,TGTGCCAGCAGCGGTGGTTTGGGGCAGCCCCAGCATTTT
TRBV28,TRBJ1-2,NA,NA,CASSLDSFYGYTF,TGTGCCAGCAGTTTGGACTCCTTCTATGGCTACACCTTC
TRBV6-1,TRBJ1-1,NA,NA,CASSTGQGHVYTEAFF,TGTGCCAGCAGTACGGGGCAGGGGCATGTGTACACTGAAGCTTTCTTT
TRBV2,TRBJ2-1,NA,NA,CASSDRRYTNNEQFF,TGTGCCAGCAGTGATCGCAGGTACACCAACAATGAGCAGTTCTTC
TRBV4-1,TRBJ1-1,NA,NA,CASSQDIRGRTEAFF,TGCGCCAGCAGCCAAGATATCCGGGGTCGGACTGAAGCTTTCTTT
TRBV30,TRBJ2-5,NA,NA,CAWSVGSWETQYF,TGTGCCTGGAGTGTAGGAAGCTGGGAGACCCAGTACTTC
TRBV7-9,TRBJ2-4,NA,NA,CASGRPKNIQYF,TGTGCCAGCGGGAGACCCAAAAACATTCAGTACTTC
TRBV29-1,TRBJ1-2,NA,TRBD1,CSVAGTGNGYTF,TGCAGCGTTGCCGGGACAGGAAATGGCTACACCTTC
TRBV12-5,TRBJ1-2,NA,NA,CASGLVLRGFPINYGYTF,TGTGCTAGTGGTTTGGTCCTCCGGGGGTTCCCCATCAACTATGGCTACACCTTC
TRBV30,TRBJ2-7,NA,NA,CAWKSGFPYEQYF,TGTGCCTGGAAGTCCGGGTTCCCCTACGAGCAGTACTTC
TRBV7-6,TRBJ1-1,NA,NA,CASSLAGFRGTNTEAFF,TGTGCCAGCAGCTTAGCTGGCTTCCGGGGGACGAACACTGAAGCTTTCTTT
TRBV28,TRBJ2-1,NA,NA,CASSLYRERPYNEQFF,TGTGCCAGCAGTTTATACCGGGAGCGTCCGTACAATGAGCAGTTCTTC
TRBV28,TRBJ2-1,NA,NA,CASSSNAPLSKGDEQFF,TGTGCCAGCAGTTCAAATGCCCCTTTGAGCAAGGGCGATGAGCAGTTCTTC
TRBV4-1,TRBJ2-1,NA,TRBD1,CASRTEPGTDNEQFF,TGCGCCAGCAGAACGGAACCTGGGACAGACAATGAGCAGTTCTTC
TRBV5-6,TRBJ2-1,NA,TRBD1,CASSLGNRGSFYNEQFF,TGTGCCAGCAGCTTGGGAAACAGGGGGTCGTTCTACAATGAGCAGTTCTTC
TRBV28,TRBJ2-1,NA,TRBD1,CASSFELGTGSYNEQFF,TGTGCCAGCAGTTTCGAGCTTGGGACAGGGTCCTACAATGAGCAGTTCTTC
TRBV28,TRBJ2-7,NA,TRBD1,CASTPGTGGRFYEQYF,TGTGCCAGCACCCCTGGGACAGGGGGCCGTTTCTACGAGCAGTACTTC
TRBV28,TRBJ2-7,NA,TRBD2,CASSLGLAGDSYEQYF,TGTGCCAGCAGTTTAGGGCTAGCGGGAGATTCCTACGAGCAGTACTTC
TRBV20-1,TRBJ1-3,NA,NA,CSARRRENRNTIYF,TGCAGTGCTAGGCGTAGGGAGAATAGAAACACCATATATTTT